Below are 14 T cell receptor beta chains sequenced from a single sample in a study of glioma-infiltrating T cells after dendritic cell vaccination (dated by TCRdb to 2015 to 2016). According to the study, the label for this sample's time point signals: after dendritic cell vaccination, including at tumor progression/relapse. Library preparation used the immunoSEQ multiplex PCR assay. The immuneACCESS repertoire file appears here via TCRdb, limited to in-frame rearrangements. These files lack a portion of the clones; in checked studies, under half of the deficit traces to unresolved V genes, and the cause of the others is not known. The table for this sample lists about 87,000 clones; 75% to 90% of them were counted only once. Of the sample, 6% to 8% is held by the ten largest clones. The sequencing here drew on blood, taken after dendritic cell vaccination. The receptors were gathered from a human donor with glioblastoma.

CDR3 region: CASRVRGMNTEAFF. Written as DNA, the CDR3 is TGTGCCAGCAGAGTCAGGGGAATGAACACTGAAGCTTTCTTT. The chain links TRBV2 to TRBJ1-1; TRBD1 is a possible D gene (6 bases). The germline V gene encodes CDR1 SNHLY and CDR2 FYNNEI. V was cut by 6 bases and J by 0 bases, with 11 bases left in between. The CDR3 sequence is 14 residues long.

This rearrangement joins TRBV30 to TRBJ2-5, with a tentative D call TRBD2 (6 bases). The V end was cut by 8 bases, the J end by 4 bases, with 17 bases between. The CDR3 contains 13 residues. Germline values: CDR1 GTSNPN, CDR2 SVGIG (reference sequence). CDR3 loop: CASPRGGGETQYF. As DNA, the CDR3 is TGTGCCAGCCCTAGGGGAGGAGGAGAGACCCAGTACTTC. The full variable domain, with the rest looked up from reference TRBV30 and TRBJ2-5, is SQTIHQWPATLVQPVGSPLSLECTVEGTSNPNLYWYRQAAGRGLQLLFYSVGIGQISSEVPQNLSASRPQDRQFILSSKKLLLSDSGFYLCASPRGGGETQYFGPGTRLLVL.

The chain has TRBV13 and TRBJ1-3, with unresolved D. The CDR3 runs to 14 residues. The germline gives CDR1 PRHDT, CDR2 FYEKMQ (reference sequence). Between the trimmed V and J ends, which lost 5 bases and 2 bases, there was a span of 10 bases. CDR3 sequence reads: CASSVTETGNTIYF. CDR3 bases: TGTGCCAGCAGCGTTACAGAGACTGGAAACACCATATATTTT.

V gene TRBV5-1 combines with J gene TRBJ1-6; D might be TRBD1 (6 bases). The CDR3 totals 14 residues. V lost 0 bases to trimming and J lost 8 bases, with 9 bases between them. CDR1 and CDR2 from the germline V gene are SGHRS and YFSETQ. In nucleotides, the CDR3 is TGCGCCAGCAGCTTGGAGCCAGGGGATTCACCCCTCCACTTT. This codes for CASSLEPGDSPLHF. Combining the CDR3 with reference TRBV5-1 and TRBJ1-6 gives the whole variable domain KAGVTQTPRYLIKTRGQQVTLSCSPISGHRSVSWYQQTPGQGLQFLFEYFSETQRNKGNFPGRFSGRQFSNSRSEMNVSTLELGDSALYLCASSLEPGDSPLHFGNGTRLTVT.

The chain uses TRBV19 and TRBJ1-1; D not resolved. The CDR3 totals 16 residues. V lost 5 bases and J lost 6, with 22 bases in between. Looked up from germline, CDR1 is LNHDA and CDR2 is SQIVND (reference sequence). The CDR3 protein is CASSLPEGGPGAEAFF. Here the CDR3 DNA reads TGTGCCAGTAGTCTCCCCGAGGGCGGTCCCGGGGCTGAAGCTTTCTTT.

In nucleotides, the CDR3 is TGTGCCAGCAGCTTAAGTAGCGGGGGGGCCGGTGAGCAGTTCTTC. Residues: CASSLSSGGAGEQFF. The chain has TRBV7-2 and TRBJ2-1; 11 bases line up with TRBD2. This CDR3 is 15 amino acids long. J was trimmed by 9 bases and V by 2 bases; bases with no gene match: 6. Germline assignment: CDR1 SGHTA and CDR2 FQGNSA. Looking up the rest from reference TRBV7-2 and TRBJ2-1 gives the full variable domain: GAGVSQSPSNKVTEKGKDVELRCDPISGHTALYWYRQSLGQGLEFLIYFQGNSAPDKSGLPSDRFSAERTGGSVSTLTIQRTQQEDSAVYLCASSLSSGGAGEQFFGPGTRLTVL.

The chain combines TRBV12-5 with TRBJ2-3; tentative D call: TRBD2 (5 bases). The V gene lost 5 bases and the J gene lost 13 bases, with 13 bases spanning the gap. Per the germline V gene, CDR1 is LGHNT and CDR2 is FRNRAP. This CDR3 has 11 residues. The CDR3 sequence: CASGKDSKEYF. CDR3 nucleotides: TGTGCTAGTGGTAAGGACTCCAAGGAGTATTTT.

This clone was counted a few times. The rearrangement links TRBV6-1 to TRBJ2-7; D gene unclear. Trimming took 1 base from V and 3 from J, leaving 7 bases between them. Germline V gene lookup returns CDR1 MNHNS and CDR2 SASEGT. The CDR3 length is 13 residues. The CDR3, as DNA: TGTGCCAGCAGTGAAGTTCACGGCTACGAGCAGTACTTC. Protein product: CASSEVHGYEQYF.

This chain connects TRBV19 to TRBJ1-2, with 7 nucleotides matching TRBD1. Germline-derived CDR1 and CDR2 are LNHDA and SQIVND (reference sequence). The trim removed 7 bases at V and 7 bases at J, leaving 18 bases unmatched. This CDR3 comprises 16 residues. The CDR3 spells CASTETGDSWVGGYTF. CDR3 nucleotide sequence: TGTGCCAGTACCGAAACAGGGGACTCATGGGTCGGTGGCTACACCTTC. Full variable domain (rest looked up from reference TRBV19 and TRBJ1-2): DGGITQSPKYLFRKEGQNVTLSCEQNLNHDAMYWYRQDPGQGLRLIYYSQIVNDFQKGDIAEGYSVSREKKESFPLTVTSAQKNPTAFYLCASTETGDSWVGGYTFGSGTRLTVV.

The chain employs TRBV19 and TRBJ1-1; D gene ambiguous. Germline V gene sequence: CDR1 LNHDA, CDR2 SQIVND (reference sequence). The germline V and J ends were trimmed by 1 base and 4 bases, with 19 bases remaining between them. The CDR3 contains 17 residues. The CDR3 DNA is TGTGCCAGTAGTATAGGGAGGATGGACGGTTTAGCCACTGAAGCTTTCTTT. Protein: CASSIGRMDGLATEAFF.

In this sample, this clone turned up once. This chain joins TRBV6-6 and TRBJ1-6; D possibly corresponds to TRBD1 (5 bases). V lost 0 bases and J 6 bases, leaving 9 bases between the germline ends. This CDR3 is 15 amino acids long. CDR1 and CDR2 (germline): MNHNY, SVGAGI (reference sequence). The CDR3, as DNA: TGTGCCAGCAGTTACTCGTCGCAGGGTAATTCACCCCTCCACTTT. Translated: CASSYSSQGNSPLHF.

The chain has TRBV5-1 and TRBJ2-2, with D possibly TRBD1 on 6 matching bases. Trimming removed 4 bases at V and 7 bases at J, with 17 bases between. The CDR3 sequence is 15 residues long. Germline CDR1 reads SGHRS; CDR2 reads YFSETQ. The CDR3 reads CASSPTAGDGGELFF. The CDR3 DNA reads as TGCGCCAGCAGCCCGACCGCAGGGGATGGCGGGGAGCTGTTTTTT.

This clone was observed once. This chain links TRBV2 with TRBJ2-3; 8 bases are shared with TRBD2. The CDR3 contains 16 residues. The germline V gene has CDR1 SNHLY and CDR2 FYNNEI. V lost 2 bases and J lost 1; bases outside the gene matches: 5. CDR3 nucleotide sequence: TGTGCCAGCAGTGAATGGTCGGGAGGGGGCACAGATACGCAGTATTTT. The encoded protein is CASSEWSGGGTDTQYF.

V and J are TRBV6-6 and TRBJ2-3, with D possibly being TRBD1 (5 bases). The CDR3 covers 15 residues. V shed 4 bases and J shed 2 bases, with 13 bases lying between them. The germline V gene encodes CDR1 MNHNY and CDR2 SVGAGI (reference sequence). The CDR3: CASSWTLDLTDTQYF. The CDR3 DNA is TGTGCCAGCAGTTGGACACTCGACCTCACAGATACGCAGTATTTT.